These 30 T cell receptor beta chains were sequenced from one sample in a study of blood T cell repertoires in COVID-19. Libraries were prepared by immunoSEQ multiplex PCR; TCRdb keeps only in-frame clonotypes and omits some of them. The sample carries 250,000 to 350,000 clones, around 85% recorded once. Sequencing was performed on peripheral blood. The receptor source for this set is a human donor with COVID-19, enrolled during active disease. The donor label of this sample is uncertain.

V usage is TRBV25-1 and J usage is TRBJ2-2; D is uncertain. Per germline, CDR1 MGHDK and CDR2 SYGVNS. This CDR3 has 12 amino acids. V lost 1 base and J lost 7, with 4 bases in between. CDR3 bases: TGTGCCAGCAGTGAATTGAGCGGGGAGCTGTTTTTT. Encoded protein: CASSELSGELFF.

The V call is TRBV11-3, the J call TRBJ2-7; D may be TRBD2 (5 bases). V lost 4 bases, J lost 0 bases, and 10 bases lay in between. CDR1 SGHNT and CDR2 YENEEA come from the germline V gene. The CDR3 runs to 14 residues. CDR3 protein: CASSSGSGSYEQYF. The CDR3 coding sequence is TGTGCCAGCAGCTCGGGGAGCGGCTCCTACGAGCAGTACTTC.

This clone has just one count. This chain connects TRBV18 to TRBJ2-3, with D perhaps matching TRBD2 (7 bases). CDR3 size: 19 residues. V lost 3 bases, J lost 0 bases, and 22 bases lay in between. The germline V gene encodes CDR1 KGHSH and CDR2 LQKENI. The CDR3, as DNA: TGTGCCAGCTCACCGCCTGGGAGCGGGACATTATTTAGCACAGATACGCAGTATTTT. Residues: CASSPPGSGTLFSTDTQYF.

The CDR3, as DNA: TGTGCCAGCAGTTTCTGGGGGGAGTCCTACGAGCAGTACTTC. Encoded protein: CASSFWGESYEQYF. The gene calls are TRBV27 and TRBJ2-7; TRBD2 might be the D (6 bases). Per germline, CDR1 MNHEY and CDR2 SMNVEV (reference sequence). This CDR3 region has 14 residues. Trimming shortened V by 3 bases and J by 1 base, and 10 bases separated the two germline ends.

The chain uses TRBV12-5 and TRBJ2-7; 9 positions agree with TRBD1. This CDR3 spans 16 amino acids. V was pared by 6 bases and J by 6 bases, with 15 bases of the junction left unmatched. CDR1 and CDR2 from the germline V gene are LGHNT and FRNRAP. The CDR3 reads CASGRMRGTGNSEQYF. The CDR3, as DNA: TGTGCTAGTGGCCGGATGCGAGGGACAGGGAATTCCGAGCAGTACTTC.

V gene TRBV19 combines with J gene TRBJ1-5; TRBD1 matches 7 bases. V was clipped by 7 bases and J by 0 bases; unmatched bases: 9. The CDR3 has 16 amino acids. Germline V gene data show CDR1 as LNHDA and CDR2 as SQIVND (reference sequence). CDR3 amino acids: CASKDRYGYSNQPQHF. CDR3 bases: TGTGCCAGTAAGGACAGGTACGGCTATAGCAATCAGCCCCAGCATTTT.

The CDR3: CASSLTGANTEAFF. CDR3 bases: TGCGCCAGCAGCTTGACAGGGGCGAACACTGAAGCTTTCTTT. The chain couples TRBV5-1 to TRBJ1-1; 7 bases line up with TRBD1. With 1 base clipped from V and 1 base from J, the junction kept 1 base outside the gene matches. Germline CDR1 SGHRS, CDR2 YFSETQ. CDR3 length: 14 amino acids.

V gene TRBV6-5 combines with J gene TRBJ2-1; 11 nucleotides match TRBD2. Trimming cost V 2 bases and J 3 bases; bases outside gene matches: 3. This CDR3 region has 16 residues. Germline CDR1 and CDR2: MNHEY and SVGAGI. This CDR3 reads CASSYPGLAGYNEQFF. The CDR3 DNA reads TGTGCCAGCAGTTACCCCGGACTAGCGGGCTACAATGAGCAGTTCTTC.

J is TRBJ2-7 and V is TRBV5-6; a possible D gene is TRBD2 (6 bases). Looked up from germline, CDR1 is SGHDT and CDR2 is YYEEEE. The CDR3 has 15 residues. Trimming left V 3 bases short and J 3 bases short, with 16 bases between. This chain's CDR3 is CASSYEPGLLYEQYF. The CDR3 DNA reads TGTGCCAGCAGCTATGAACCGGGACTCCTCTACGAGCAGTACTTC.

This clone was found a few times. This chain connects TRBV29-1 to TRBJ1-4; D remains unclear. The V gene's germline CDR1 is SQVTM and CDR2 ANQGSEA. This CDR3 region has 12 residues. Between the trimmed V and J ends, which lost 4 bases and 4 bases, there was a span of 7 bases. CDR3 in amino acids: CSVVGSNEKLFF. The CDR3 nucleotides are TGCAGCGTTGTAGGGAGTAATGAAAAACTGTTTTTT.

The V gene is TRBV5-1, the J gene TRBJ1-4, with a weak D call TRBD1 (5 bases). Germline V gene sequence: CDR1 SGHRS, CDR2 YFSETQ. The length of the CDR3 is 15 residues. V lost 0 bases and J 7 bases, leaving 13 bases between the germline ends. The CDR3 sequence: CASSLVAGIGEKLFF. The DNA of the CDR3 is TGCGCCAGCAGCTTGGTTGCAGGGATCGGTGAAAAACTGTTTTTT.

V usage is TRBV6-5 and J usage is TRBJ1-5; D may be TRBD1 (5 bases). The germline V and J ends were trimmed by 4 bases and 7 bases, with 14 bases remaining between them. CDR3 size: 14 residues. Germline CDR1 MNHEY, CDR2 SVGAGI. CDR3 coding DNA: TGTGCCAGCAGTTTTTCGACAGACGGGCAGCCCCAGCATTTT. Its translation: CASSFSTDGQPQHF.

The V call is TRBV14, the J call TRBJ2-2, with 8 bases matching TRBD1. CDR3 length equals 15 residues. The V gene's germline CDR1 is SGHDN and CDR2 FVKESK. Trimming took 3 bases from V and 4 from J; bases not matched to a gene: 4. This CDR3 is CASSHTGGGTGELFF. The CDR3 region has the DNA TGTGCCAGCAGCCACACAGGGGGAGGCACCGGGGAGCTGTTTTTT.

The chain links TRBV2 to TRBJ2-1, with 7 bases lining up with TRBD2. The CDR3 has 15 amino acids. Per germline, CDR1 SNHLY and CDR2 FYNNEI. The junction had 5 bases not matched to a gene; V was cut back by 4 bases and J by 2 bases. CDR3 in amino acids: CASSAGGGTYNEQFF. DNA of the CDR3: TGTGCCAGCAGTGCGGGGGGAGGAACCTACAATGAGCAGTTCTTC.

The CDR3 spells CASSEAGTSAYEQYF. CDR3 nucleotide sequence: TGTGCCAGCAGTGAAGCGGGGACTAGCGCCTACGAGCAGTACTTC. The V and J genes are TRBV6-1 and TRBJ2-7, with 10 bases matching TRBD2. Germline CDR1 is MNHNS and CDR2 is SASEGT. This CDR3 region has 15 residues. V was clipped by 0 bases and J by 2 bases; unmatched bases: 1.

The chain is built from TRBV4-1 and TRBJ1-2; 7 nucleotides agree with TRBD1. Losses at the gene ends were 2 bases for V and 4 bases for J; bases not matched to a gene: 7. The CDR3 has 15 amino acids. Per germline, CDR1 MGHRA and CDR2 YSYEKL. The CDR3 protein is CASSQTLGDSYGYTF. The DNA for the CDR3 is TGCGCCAGCAGCCAAACGCTCGGGGACAGCTATGGCTACACCTTC.

This clone appeared a single time. The CDR3 bases are TGTGCCAGCAGCTCCTGGACTAGCGGGATAAGATCTTACGAGCAGTACTTC. Its protein is CASSSWTSGIRSYEQYF. The chain employs TRBV7-9 and TRBJ2-7; TRBD2 aligns across 12 bases. Trimming cost V 4 bases and J 4 bases; bases outside gene matches: 11. The CDR3 totals 17 residues. Germline-derived CDR1 and CDR2 are SEHNR and FQNEAQ (reference sequence).

V usage is TRBV29-1 and J usage is TRBJ2-1, with 7 nucleotides matching TRBD1. The CDR3 has 16 residues. From germline, CDR1 is SQVTM and CDR2 ANQGSEA. The V gene end was trimmed by 6 bases and the J gene end by 10 bases; junction bases not matched to a gene: 21. The CDR3: CSVKQGQGHPVGEQFF. CDR3 DNA sequence: TGCAGCGTCAAACAGGGGCAGGGGCACCCCGTGGGGGAGCAGTTCTTC.

This clone was counted between two and nine times. The CDR3 DNA reads TGTGCCAGCAGGCTCCAGGGTGATGGGGCCAACGTCCTGACTTTC. As protein: CASRLQGDGANVLTF. The rearrangement joins TRBV27 to TRBJ2-6; a weak D match, TRBD1 (5 bases). Germline lookup yields CDR1 MNHEY and CDR2 SMNVEV (reference sequence). The length of the CDR3 is 15 residues. V was cut by 6 bases and J by 3 bases, with 12 bases left in between.

Concerning this clone: The junction departs from the called germline gene at one end, perhaps through a read error. This chain links TRBV7-7 with TRBJ2-1, with D perhaps matching TRBD2 (6 bases). This CDR3 spans 16 amino acids. The germline gives CDR1 SSHAT, CDR2 FNYEAQ (reference sequence). For the CDR3, the DNA is TGTGCTAGCACCCAAGCCCCGGGGGACGGTTTGGATGAGCAGTTCTTC. It translates to CASTQAPGDGLDEQFF.

The V and J genes are TRBV5-1 and TRBJ1-1, with TRBD1 matching 10 bases. Per the germline V gene, CDR1 is SGHRS and CDR2 is YFSETQ. The CDR3 contains 15 residues. J gave up 1 base and V 5 bases, and 5 bases lay outside the gene matches. CDR3 residues: CASRGQGDPNTEAFF. The DNA for the CDR3 is TGCGCCAGCAGAGGACAGGGGGATCCGAACACTGAAGCTTTCTTT.

The chain links TRBV10-3 to TRBJ2-1; TRBD2 is a possible D gene (6 bases). Germline loops: CDR1 ENHRY, CDR2 SYGVKD. Trimming took off 5 bases at V and 0 bases at J, with 17 bases between the two ends. The length of the CDR3 is 17 residues. The CDR3 DNA reads TGTGCCATCAGTCCCCCGGGAGAGGGTAGCTCCTACAATGAGCAGTTCTTC. Amino acid sequence: CAISPPGEGSSYNEQFF.

J is TRBJ2-2 and V is TRBV7-2; possibly TRBD1 for D (5 bases). The CDR3 is 14 amino acids. Germline values: CDR1 SGHTA, CDR2 FQGNSA. Trimming pared 4 bases from V and 4 bases from J, leaving 10 bases between. In nucleotides, the CDR3 is TGTGCCAGCAGCTCCAGGGTTAGCACCGGGGAGCTGTTTTTT. Translated, it gives CASSSRVSTGELFF.

Comments on this clone: The same CDR3 can be traced to other DNA sequences in this sample. The chain has TRBV4-3 and TRBJ1-6, with D unclear. V was cut by 0 bases and J by 10 bases, with 10 bases left in between. This CDR3 contains 14 residues. Germline V gene lookup returns CDR1 LGHNA and CDR2 YSLEER. The CDR3 sequence: CASSQDPRVSPLHF. For the CDR3, the DNA is TGCGCCAGCAGCCAAGATCCCCGGGTATCACCCCTCCACTTT.

The chain recombines TRBV6-5 with TRBJ1-5; 12 positions match TRBD1. J lost 7 bases, V lost 7 bases, and 5 bases had no gene match. The CDR3 length is 14 residues. Germline V gene data show CDR1 as MNHEY and CDR2 as SVGAGI. Here the CDR3 DNA reads TGTGCCAGCAACCGGGACAGGGGGCTCCAGCCCCAGCATTTT. It codes for CASNRDRGLQPQHF.

This chain links TRBV25-1 with TRBJ2-1; D might be TRBD2 (6 bases). There are 14 residues in the CDR3. Germline CDR1 reads MGHDK; CDR2 reads SYGVNS. V lost 2 bases to trimming and J lost 7 bases, with 12 bases between them. The CDR3 sequence: CASSETGEWNEQFF. CDR3 DNA: TGTGCCAGCAGTGAAACGGGAGAGTGGAATGAGCAGTTCTTC.

This clone was recorded a few times. The chain combines TRBV19 with TRBJ1-2; no firm D call. Trimming took 1 base from V and 7 from J, leaving 22 bases between them. Germline V gene lookup returns CDR1 LNHDA and CDR2 SQIVND (reference sequence). The CDR3 consists of 17 residues. CDR3: CASSIVGTDFRTAGYTF. The CDR3, as DNA: TGTGCCAGTAGTATAGTCGGAACGGACTTTAGAACGGCTGGCTACACCTTC.

The chain employs TRBV19 and TRBJ2-3; 7 bases agree with TRBD2. After removal of 5 bases from V and 0 bases from J, the junction contained 8 bases not matched to a gene. The CDR3 runs 16 residues. Per the germline V gene, CDR1 is LNHDA and CDR2 is SQIVND (reference sequence). The CDR3 here is CASSYLAEGSTDTQYF. CDR3 bases: TGTGCCAGTAGTTACCTAGCGGAGGGAAGCACAGATACGCAGTATTTT.

In regard to this clone: Other DNA sequences in the same sample also yield this CDR3. The V and J genes are TRBV5-1 and TRBJ2-2; D remains ambiguous. Per the germline V gene, CDR1 is SGHRS and CDR2 is YFSETQ. CDR3 size: 15 residues. The V and J ends lost 0 bases and 0 bases respectively, with 6 bases between them. The CDR3 sequence is CASSLVGTNTGELFF. The CDR3 coding sequence is TGCGCCAGCAGCTTGGTGGGCACGAACACCGGGGAGCTGTTTTTT.

The rearrangement links TRBV29-1 to TRBJ2-7, with TRBD2 matching 9 bases. Trimming cost V 4 bases and J 3 bases; bases outside gene matches: 4. The CDR3 is 13 amino acids. Germline V gene data show CDR1 as SQVTM and CDR2 as ANQGSEA. In DNA, the CDR3 is TGCAGCGTTGCGGCTAGCGGGAACTACGAGCAGTACTTC. This sequence encodes CSVAASGNYEQYF.